A single sample gave rise to the 30 T cell receptor beta chains below, sequenced in a study of T cells in Graves' hyperthyroidism and ophthalmopathy. TCR beta CDR3 region amplification was performed from RNA transcripts. Primed by the HTBI set, a first-round RT-PCR was run on the TCR CDR3. Each CDR3 protein is one row after TCRdb ran MiXCR on the multiplex PCR reads. In the table there are hundreds of thousands of distinct CDR3 sequences, approximately 20% of which are singletons. Sample: blood. The receptors originated from a man aged 25-45 years with Graves' ophthalmopathy.

This clonotype was recorded at least ten times. The rearrangement joins TRBV3-1 to TRBJ1-1; 10 nucleotides align to TRBD1. V dropped 1 base and J dropped 10; count of bases not matched to a gene: 9. Germline-derived CDR1 and CDR2 are LGHDT and YNNKEL (reference sequence). The CDR3 runs 15 residues. The CDR3 reads CASSQGRTGGSGAFF. The CDR3 DNA reads TGTGCCAGCAGCCAAGGGCGGACAGGGGGTTCAGGAGCTTTCTTT.

The chain carries TRBV12-3 or TRBV12-4 and TRBJ1-2; TRBD1 aligns across 11 bases. V shed 0 bases and J 6 bases; nucleotides not matched to a gene: 6. CDR3 length: 16 residues. CDR3 region: CASSLARTGGANGYTF. DNA of the CDR3: TGTGCCAGCAGTTTAGCGCGGACAGGGGGCGCTAATGGCTACACCTTC.

This clonotype was picked up many times. The rearrangement uses TRBV20-1 and TRBJ2-3; TRBD2 aligns across 12 bases. CDR1 is DFQATT, CDR2 SNEGSKA, per germline (reference sequence). Unmatched junction bases numbered 6, after V lost 1 base and J lost 4 bases. The CDR3 length is 16 residues. The CDR3 spells CSARAWTSGNADTQYF. The CDR3 nucleotides are TGCAGTGCTAGAGCATGGACTAGCGGGAACGCAGATACGCAGTATTTT.

This clonotype has more than one count but fewer than ten. The rearrangement joins TRBV28 to TRBJ1-6, with TRBD1 matching 8 bases. V was pared by 5 bases and J by 6 bases, with 6 bases of the junction left unmatched. Germline loops: CDR1 MDHEN, CDR2 SYDVKM. This CDR3 contains 15 residues. The CDR3 loop reads CASSPGTGFNSPLHF. CDR3 in DNA: TGTGCCAGCAGTCCCGGGACAGGCTTTAATTCACCCCTCCACTTT.

This clonotype appeared many times. The gene calls are TRBV3-1 and TRBJ1-1; D gene ambiguous. Germline V gene data show CDR1 as LGHDT and CDR2 as YNNKEL (reference sequence). The V gene lost 4 bases and the J gene lost 0 bases, with 9 bases spanning the gap. This CDR3 region has 14 residues. The CDR3 region is CASSLRQLNTEAFF. The CDR3 nucleotides are TGTGCCAGCAGCCTCAGGCAGTTGAACACTGAAGCTTTCTTT. Based on the CDR3 plus reference TRBV3-1 and TRBJ1-1, the full variable domain is DTAVSQTPKYLVTQMGNDKSIKCEQNLGHDTMYWYKQDSKKFLKIMFSYNNKELIINETVPNRFSPKSPDKAHLNLHINSLELGDSAVYFCASSLRQLNTEAFFGQGTRLTVV.

This clonotype was seen many times. The rearrangement links TRBV11-2 to TRBJ2-3; no reliable D call. Germline CDR1 is SGHAT and CDR2 is FQNNGV. CDR3 length equals 12 residues. V dropped 7 bases and J dropped 2 bases, with 7 bases sitting between them. CDR3 nucleotide sequence: TGTGCCAGCAACCCCATCACAGATACGCAGTATTTT. Amino acids: CASNPITDTQYF.

The rearrangement joins TRBV15 to TRBJ1-4, with D hard to call. The ends were cut back, 6 bases at V and 0 bases at J, with 11 bases in the middle. This CDR3 spans 15 amino acids. The germline CDR1 and CDR2 sequences are LNHNV and YYDKDF (reference sequence). The DNA of the CDR3 is TGTGCCACCAGGGGGATAAAGACAACTAATGAAAAACTGTTTTTT. As protein: CATRGIKTTNEKLFF.

In its sample, this clonotype was seen many times. DNA of the CDR3: TGTGCCAGCGGGACTGGGGTTCACTCTCGCTACGAGCAGTACTTC. Protein: CASGTGVHSRYEQYF. The genes are TRBV28 and TRBJ2-7; a possible D gene is TRBD2 (6 bases). Germline V gives CDR1 MDHEN, CDR2 SYDVKM. This CDR3 has 15 residues. V dropped 8 bases and J dropped 3 bases, with 20 bases sitting between them.

The V gene is TRBV7-8, the J gene TRBJ2-5, with 8 nucleotides matching TRBD2. The V and J ends lost 3 bases and 4 bases, in that order; junction bases with no gene match: 7. The CDR3 runs 15 residues. Germline V lookup: CDR1 SGHVS, CDR2 FQNEAQ. CDR3 protein: CASSLQAGVVETQYF. CDR3 nucleotides: TGTGCCAGCAGCTTGCAAGCGGGGGTAGTAGAGACCCAGTACTTC. Combining the CDR3 with reference TRBV7-8 and TRBJ2-5 gives the whole variable domain GAGVSQSPRYKVAKRGQDVALRCDPISGHVSLFWYQQALGQGPEFLTYFQNEAQLDKSGLPSDRFFAERPEGSVSTLKIQRTQQEDSAVYLCASSLQAGVVETQYFGPGTRLLVL.

The CDR3 reads CASSPRGNDLGQQYF. CDR3 bases: TGTGCCAGCAGCCCACGGGGGAATGACCTGGGGCAACAGTACTTC. The gene calls are TRBV7-3 and TRBJ2-7, with D tentatively TRBD2 (6 bases). The germline V and J ends were trimmed by 5 bases and 10 bases, with 24 bases remaining between them. This CDR3 spans 15 amino acids. Germline V lookup: CDR1 SGHTA, CDR2 FQGTGA.

V and J are TRBV24-1 and TRBJ2-1; a possible D gene is TRBD2 (5 bases). Per the germline V gene, CDR1 is KGHDR and CDR2 is SFDVKD. V lost 4 bases to trimming and J lost 12 bases, with 15 bases between them. This CDR3 is 13 amino acids long. The DNA of the CDR3 is TGTGCCACCAGTGAGGACTCCTCATCCGCGCAGTTCTTC. Encoded protein: CATSEDSSSAQFF.

This clonotype has at least ten counts. This chain links TRBV12-3 or TRBV12-4 with TRBJ2-7, with D maybe TRBD2 (6 bases). V was clipped by 1 base and J by 4 bases, with 11 bases between them. The CDR3 extends over 14 amino acids. The CDR3 nucleotides read TGTGCCAGCAGTTTAGTCGGGGGAAGGTACGAGCAGTACTTC. It encodes CASSLVGGRYEQYF.

This chain uses TRBV20-1 with TRBJ2-1; perhaps TRBD1 as D (5 bases). Germline V gene lookup returns CDR1 DFQATT and CDR2 SNEGSKA (reference sequence). The CDR3 has 11 amino acids. The ends were cut back, 5 bases at V and 8 bases at J, with 10 bases in the middle. The CDR3 DNA reads as TGCAGTGCTCCAGGGTACGATGAGCAGTTCTTC. As protein: CSAPGYDEQFF.

The CDR3 DNA reads TGTGCCAGCAGCTCTGATCGGGACAGGGGTTCGGGTGGCTACACCTTC. Its protein product is CASSSDRDRGSGGYTF. V gene TRBV11-3 combines with J gene TRBJ1-2; 10 bases are shared with TRBD1. V was pared by 4 bases and J by 7 bases, with 12 bases of the junction left unmatched. The CDR3 runs to 16 residues. Per germline, CDR1 SGHNT and CDR2 YENEEA.

This clonotype was observed a few times. The chain couples TRBV28 to TRBJ1-2; D not resolved. Trimming stripped 7 bases from V and 4 bases from J, with 10 bases between. The CDR3 length is 12 residues. CDR1 is MDHEN, CDR2 SYDVKM, per germline. The DNA for the CDR3 is TGTGCCAGCAACACTCTAGGCTATGGCTACACCTTC. It encodes CASNTLGYGYTF.

This clonotype was seen repeatedly, ten times or more. V gene TRBV12-3 or TRBV12-4 combines with J gene TRBJ2-7, with D possibly TRBD2 on 5 matching bases. The V gene lost 3 bases and the J gene lost 3 bases, with 12 bases spanning the gap. The CDR3 is 14 amino acids. The CDR3 sequence: CASSLWGESYEQYF. DNA of the CDR3: TGTGCCAGCAGTTTGTGGGGAGAAAGCTACGAGCAGTACTTC.

This clonotype was recorded a few times. The chain uses TRBV7-8 and TRBJ2-3; D is uncertain. The CDR3 spans 15 residues. Trimming removed 1 base at V and 2 bases at J, with 10 bases between. Germline values: CDR1 SGHVS, CDR2 FQNEAQ. As DNA, the CDR3 is TGTGCCAGCAGCTTAGACGTTGGGAACACAGATACGCAGTATTTT. Residues: CASSLDVGNTDTQYF. Together with reference TRBV7-8 and TRBJ2-3, the CDR3 gives the full variable domain: GAGVSQSPRYKVAKRGQDVALRCDPISGHVSLFWYQQALGQGPEFLTYFQNEAQLDKSGLPSDRFFAERPEGSVSTLKIQRTQQEDSAVYLCASSLDVGNTDTQYFGPGTRLTVL.

This rearrangement joins TRBV6-1 to TRBJ1-6; tentative D call: TRBD1 (5 bases). The V end lost 2 bases, the J end lost 5 bases, and 7 bases lay between the germline ends. The germline V gene encodes CDR1 MNHNS and CDR2 SASEGT. The CDR3 covers 14 residues. The CDR3 is CASSEKTDNSPLHF. For the CDR3, the DNA is TGTGCCAGCAGTGAAAAGACAGATAATTCACCCCTCCACTTT.

The V gene is TRBV3-1, the J gene TRBJ2-5; 8 bases are a match to TRBD1. With V trimmed by 3 bases and J by 4 bases, 4 bases remained unmatched. CDR1 and CDR2 (germline): LGHDT, YNNKEL (reference sequence). The CDR3 runs to 14 residues. The DNA for the CDR3 is TGTGCCAGCAGCCACAGGGGGCGCGTAGAGACCCAGTACTTC. Amino acid sequence: CASSHRGRVETQYF.

This clonotype has ten or more counts. The genes are TRBV6-1 and TRBJ2-7; the match to TRBD2 covers 7 bases. V gave up 5 bases and J gave up 4 bases; unmatched junction bases: 2. The germline V gene has CDR1 MNHNS and CDR2 SASEGT. This CDR3 is 12 amino acids long. The CDR3 region is CASSTGGYEQYF. DNA of the CDR3: TGTGCCAGCAGTACCGGGGGGTACGAGCAGTACTTC.

V and J are TRBV5-1 and TRBJ2-2, with a weak D call TRBD2 (5 bases). CDR3 length equals 14 residues. Germline CDR1 and CDR2: SGHRS and YFSETQ. V shed 0 bases and J shed 4 bases, with 7 bases lying between them. The CDR3 is CASSLGEITGELFF. The CDR3 DNA reads as TGCGCCAGCAGCTTGGGGGAGATCACCGGGGAGCTGTTTTTT.

The table lists this clonotype with many counts. This chain links TRBV3-1 with TRBJ1-2; the D gene is possibly TRBD1 (5 bases). This CDR3 region has 14 residues. The germline V and J ends were trimmed by 4 bases and 1 base, with 10 bases remaining between them. Germline V lookup: CDR1 LGHDT, CDR2 YNNKEL (reference sequence). CDR3 bases: TGTGCCAGCAGCCCCCACAGGAATAACTATGGCTACACCTTC. It translates to CASSPHRNNYGYTF.

This clonotype came up many times. The chain recombines TRBV2 with TRBJ2-7; 9 nucleotides line up with TRBD1. The CDR3 totals 14 residues. After removal of 5 bases from V and 3 bases from J, the junction contained 5 bases not matched to a gene. Germline CDR1 SNHLY, CDR2 FYNNEI. The chain's CDR3 is CASSPGTGIYEQYF. For the CDR3, the DNA is TGTGCCAGCAGTCCCGGGACAGGGATCTACGAGCAGTACTTC.

V usage is TRBV7-6 and J usage is TRBJ1-6; 7 bases agree with TRBD1. Looked up from germline, CDR1 is SGHVS and CDR2 is FNYEAQ. CDR3 length: 14 amino acids. V lost 4 bases and J lost 5; bases outside the gene matches: 2. CDR3: CASSSGTDNSPLHF. The CDR3 region has the DNA TGTGCCAGCAGCTCGGGGACAGATAATTCACCCCTCCACTTT.

This clonotype has a single count. The chain has TRBV20-1 and TRBJ1-5; TRBD1 aligns across 9 bases. CDR1 DFQATT and CDR2 SNEGSKA come from the germline V gene (reference sequence). J lost 7 bases, V lost 1 base, and 11 bases had no gene match. The CDR3 has 16 residues. The CDR3 sequence: CSARVQGQGPYQPQHF. CDR3 bases: TGCAGTGCTAGAGTCCAGGGACAGGGTCCCTACCAGCCCCAGCATTTT.

The genes are TRBV25-1 and TRBJ2-7; 7 bases fit TRBD2. Losses at the gene ends were 4 bases for V and 0 bases for J; bases not matched to a gene: 3. The CDR3 is 14 amino acids. Germline values: CDR1 MGHDK, CDR2 SYGVNS. CDR3 in amino acids: CASSGGGSSYEQYF. In DNA, the CDR3 is TGTGCCAGCAGTGGAGGCGGGAGCTCCTACGAGCAGTACTTC.

V usage is TRBV6-5 and J usage is TRBJ2-5, with D perhaps TRBD1 (6 bases). The CDR3 consists of 15 residues. CDR1 is MNHEY and CDR2 is SVGAGI in the germline V gene. Trimming took 0 bases from V and 1 from J, leaving 9 bases between them. CDR3 in DNA: TGTGCCAGCAGTTACTCGGGGGCAGCCCAAGAGACCCAGTACTTC. Protein sequence: CASSYSGAAQETQYF.

The chain links TRBV20-1 to TRBJ2-3, with 12 bases identical to TRBD2. CDR1 is DFQATT and CDR2 is SNEGSKA in the germline V gene (reference sequence). V was clipped by 3 bases and J by 6 bases; unmatched bases: 10. CDR3 length: 16 amino acids. CDR3 sequence: CSARAYTSGRSDTQYF. For the CDR3, the DNA is TGCAGTGCTAGGGCCTATACTAGCGGGAGGTCCGATACGCAGTATTTT.

This clonotype was observed a few times. The J gene is TRBJ2-1, the V gene TRBV12-3 or TRBV12-4; 7 nucleotides match TRBD1. Germline trimming cut 9 bases from V and 6 bases from J; bases unmatched to any gene: 5. The CDR3 consists of 12 residues. This chain's CDR3 is CASTGQANEQFF. Here the CDR3 DNA reads TGTGCCAGTACCGGACAGGCCAATGAGCAGTTCTTC.

Only a few counts were recorded for this clonotype. The chain is built from TRBV5-1 and TRBJ1-2; D call uncertain. The CDR3 has 13 residues. CDR1 and CDR2 from the germline V gene are SGHRS and YFSETQ. The V end was cut by 0 bases, the J end by 4 bases, with 7 bases between. The CDR3 is CASSLARSYGYTF. Here the CDR3 DNA reads TGCGCCAGCAGCTTGGCACGCAGCTATGGCTACACCTTC.